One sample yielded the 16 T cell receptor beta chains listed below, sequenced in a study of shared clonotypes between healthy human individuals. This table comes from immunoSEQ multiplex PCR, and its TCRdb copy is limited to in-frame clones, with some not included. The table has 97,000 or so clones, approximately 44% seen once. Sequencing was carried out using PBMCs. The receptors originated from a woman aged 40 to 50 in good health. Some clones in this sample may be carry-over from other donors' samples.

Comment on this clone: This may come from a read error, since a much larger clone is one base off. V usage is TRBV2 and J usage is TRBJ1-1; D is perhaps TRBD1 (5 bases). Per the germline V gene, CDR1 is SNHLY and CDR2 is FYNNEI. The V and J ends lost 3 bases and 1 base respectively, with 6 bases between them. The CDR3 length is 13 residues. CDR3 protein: CASSDRENTEAFF. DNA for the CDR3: TGTGCCAGCAGTGACAGGGAGAACACTGAAGCTTTCTTT.

CDR3 coding DNA: TGTGCCAGCAGCTCGACTAGCGCCGTCTACAATGAGCAGTTCTTC. It specifies CASSSTSAVYNEQFF. The genes are TRBV7-9 and TRBJ2-1; 8 bases agree with TRBD2. The CDR3 sequence is 15 residues long. Germline V lookup: CDR1 SEHNR, CDR2 FQNEAQ (reference sequence). The trim removed 4 bases at V and 3 bases at J, leaving 5 bases unmatched.

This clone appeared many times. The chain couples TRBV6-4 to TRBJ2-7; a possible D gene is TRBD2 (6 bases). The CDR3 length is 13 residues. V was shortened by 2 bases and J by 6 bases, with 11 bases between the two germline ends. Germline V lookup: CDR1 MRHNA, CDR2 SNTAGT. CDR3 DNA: TGTGCCAGCAGTGACACCCCGGAGGGCGAGCAGTACTTC. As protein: CASSDTPEGEQYF.

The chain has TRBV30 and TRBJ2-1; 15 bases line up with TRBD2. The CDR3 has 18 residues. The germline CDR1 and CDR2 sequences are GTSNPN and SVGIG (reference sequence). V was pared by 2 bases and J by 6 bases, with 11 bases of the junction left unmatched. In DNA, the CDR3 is TGTGCCTGGAGTACAGGACTAGCGGGAGGGCCGGGTCTCAATGAGCAGTTCTTC. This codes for CAWSTGLAGGPGLNEQFF.

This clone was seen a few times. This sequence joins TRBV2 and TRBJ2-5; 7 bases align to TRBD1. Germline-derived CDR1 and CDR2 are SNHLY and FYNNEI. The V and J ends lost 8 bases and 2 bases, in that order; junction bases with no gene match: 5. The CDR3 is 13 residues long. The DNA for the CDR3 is TGTGCCAGCCAAAGGGACAGACAAGAGACCCAGTACTTC. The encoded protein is CASQRDRQETQYF.

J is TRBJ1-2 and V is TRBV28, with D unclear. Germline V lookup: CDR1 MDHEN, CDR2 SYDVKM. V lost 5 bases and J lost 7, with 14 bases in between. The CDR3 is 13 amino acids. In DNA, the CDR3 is TGTGCCAGCAGTCTGGGCCTCGGTCGTGGCTACACCTTC. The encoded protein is CASSLGLGRGYTF.

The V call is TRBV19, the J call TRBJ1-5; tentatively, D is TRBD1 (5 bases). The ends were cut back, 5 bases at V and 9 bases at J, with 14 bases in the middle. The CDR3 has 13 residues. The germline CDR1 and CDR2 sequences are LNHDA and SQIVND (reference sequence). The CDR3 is CASSPWGERPQHF. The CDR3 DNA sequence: TGTGCCAGTAGTCCGTGGGGGGAACGGCCCCAGCATTTT.

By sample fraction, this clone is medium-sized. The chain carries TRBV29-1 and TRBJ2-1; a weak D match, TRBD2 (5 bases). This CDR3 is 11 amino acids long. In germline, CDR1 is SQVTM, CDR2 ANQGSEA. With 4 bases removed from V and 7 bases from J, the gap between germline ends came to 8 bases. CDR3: CSVVRGNEQFF. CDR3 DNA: TGCAGCGTTGTAAGAGGGAATGAGCAGTTCTTC.

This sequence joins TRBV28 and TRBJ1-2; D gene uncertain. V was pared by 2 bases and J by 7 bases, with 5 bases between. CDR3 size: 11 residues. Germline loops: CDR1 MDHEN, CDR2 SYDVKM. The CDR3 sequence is CASSLIGGYTF. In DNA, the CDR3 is TGTGCCAGCAGTTTAATCGGTGGCTACACCTTC.

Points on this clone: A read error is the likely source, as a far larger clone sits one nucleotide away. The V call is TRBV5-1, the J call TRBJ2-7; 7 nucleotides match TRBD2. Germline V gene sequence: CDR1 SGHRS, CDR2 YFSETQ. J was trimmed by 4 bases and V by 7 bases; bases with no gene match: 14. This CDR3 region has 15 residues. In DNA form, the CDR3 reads TGCGCCAGCGGCCCAGGGCGCGGGAGCGCGTACGAGCAGTACTTC. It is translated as CASGPGRGSAYEQYF.

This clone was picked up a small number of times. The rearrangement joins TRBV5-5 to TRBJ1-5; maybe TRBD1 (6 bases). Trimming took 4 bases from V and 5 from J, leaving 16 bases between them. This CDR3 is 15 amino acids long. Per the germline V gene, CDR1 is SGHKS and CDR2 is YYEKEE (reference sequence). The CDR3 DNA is TGTGCCAGCAGCCAAGATGAGGGGGGCCATCAGCCCCAGCATTTT. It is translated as CASSQDEGGHQPQHF.

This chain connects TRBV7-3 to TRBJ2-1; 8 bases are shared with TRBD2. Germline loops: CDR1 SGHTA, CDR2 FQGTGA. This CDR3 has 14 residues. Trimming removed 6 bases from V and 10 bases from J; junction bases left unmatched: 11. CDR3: CASSRVAGTSEQFF. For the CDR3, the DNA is TGTGCCAGCAGTCGGGTAGCGGGAACTAGCGAGCAGTTCTTC.

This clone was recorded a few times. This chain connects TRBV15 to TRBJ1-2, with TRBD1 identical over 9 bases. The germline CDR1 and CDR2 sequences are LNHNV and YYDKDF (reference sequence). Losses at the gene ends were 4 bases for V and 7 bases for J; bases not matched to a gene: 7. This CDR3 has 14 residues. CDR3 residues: CATSTDRGTGGYTF. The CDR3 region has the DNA TGTGCCACCAGCACGGACAGGGGTACCGGTGGCTACACCTTC.

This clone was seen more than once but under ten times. In nucleotides, the CDR3 is TGTGCCAGCAGCGTCCGTGATGAGCAGTTCTTC. Translating it yields CASSVRDEQFF. The rearrangement joins TRBV11-2 to TRBJ2-1, with D unclear. Trimming cost V 5 bases and J 8 bases, with 7 bases left between them. This CDR3 has 11 residues. Per germline, CDR1 SGHAT and CDR2 FQNNGV.

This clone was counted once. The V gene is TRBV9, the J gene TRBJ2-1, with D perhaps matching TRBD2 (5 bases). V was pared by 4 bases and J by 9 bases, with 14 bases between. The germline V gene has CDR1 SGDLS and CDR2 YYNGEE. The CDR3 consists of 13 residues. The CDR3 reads CASSIETSGEQFF. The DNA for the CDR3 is TGTGCCAGCAGCATAGAGACCAGCGGTGAGCAGTTCTTC.

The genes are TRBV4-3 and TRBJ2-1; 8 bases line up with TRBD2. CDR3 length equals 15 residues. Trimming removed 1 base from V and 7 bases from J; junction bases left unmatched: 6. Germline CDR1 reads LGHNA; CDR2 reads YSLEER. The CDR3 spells CASSQAGTRTNEQFF. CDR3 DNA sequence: TGCGCCAGCAGCCAAGCGGGGACTAGGACTAATGAGCAGTTCTTC.